This record looks at one T cell receptor beta chain sequence and its context. In the source study's methods: For nucleated cells, counts were estimated from reference gene primer amplification. The repertoire was sequenced with immunoSEQ multiplex PCR; TCRdb's copy has only in-frame clones and lacks some. Clonal size and the V and J genes are those of that table, whereas D and trimming came from the DNA. The sample has about 170,000 clones; 88% are singletons. This specimen belongs to a study of blood T cell repertoires in COVID-19. Study overall: Sources were T cells, B-cell-depleted T cells, or PBMCs; the material itself was cDNA or gDNA.

This CDR3 comprises 15 residues. Germline loops: CDR1 SGHDT, CDR2 YYEEEE. V lost 4 bases and J 0 bases, leaving 10 bases between the germline ends. Material for sequencing was peripheral blood. The sequence was obtained from a man in his fifties or sixties who had recovered from COVID-19. This chain uses TRBV5-6 with TRBJ2-2, with D perhaps matching TRBD1 (5 bases). The CDR3 DNA sequence: TGTGCCAGCAGCGGTCTGGGGCCGAACACCGGGGAGCTGTTTTTT. Amino acids: CASSGLGPNTGELFF.